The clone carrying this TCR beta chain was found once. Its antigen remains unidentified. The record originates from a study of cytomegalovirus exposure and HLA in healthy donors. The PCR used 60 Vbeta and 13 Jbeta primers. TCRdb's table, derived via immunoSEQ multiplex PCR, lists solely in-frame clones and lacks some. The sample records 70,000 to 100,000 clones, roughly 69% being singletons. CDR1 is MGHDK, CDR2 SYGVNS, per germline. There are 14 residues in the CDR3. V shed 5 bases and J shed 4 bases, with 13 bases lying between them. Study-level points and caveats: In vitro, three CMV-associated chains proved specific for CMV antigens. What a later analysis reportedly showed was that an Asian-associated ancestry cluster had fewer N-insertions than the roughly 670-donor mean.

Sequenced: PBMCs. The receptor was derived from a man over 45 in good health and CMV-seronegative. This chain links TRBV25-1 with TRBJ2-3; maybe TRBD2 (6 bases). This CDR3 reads CASSSSSDADTQYF. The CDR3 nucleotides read TGTGCCAGCAGTTCCTCTAGCGACGCAGATACGCAGTATTTT.